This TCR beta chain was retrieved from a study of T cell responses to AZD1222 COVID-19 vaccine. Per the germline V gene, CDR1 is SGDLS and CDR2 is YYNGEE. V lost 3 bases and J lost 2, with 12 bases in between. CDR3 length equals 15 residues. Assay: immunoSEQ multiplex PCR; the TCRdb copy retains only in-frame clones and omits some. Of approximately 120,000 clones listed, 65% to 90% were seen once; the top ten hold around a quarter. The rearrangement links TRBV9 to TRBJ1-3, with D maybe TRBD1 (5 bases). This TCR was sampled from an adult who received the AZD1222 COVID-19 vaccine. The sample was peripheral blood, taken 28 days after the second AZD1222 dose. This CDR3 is CASSARGYAGNTIYF. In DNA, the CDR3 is TGTGCCAGCAGCGCCCGGGGGTATGCTGGAAACACCATATATTTT.